This TCR beta chain was identified during a study of cytomegalovirus exposure and HLA in healthy donors (dated by TCRdb to about 2017). Regarding the complete study: According to an earlier analysis of a few hundred of the donors, about 170 million T cells yielded 90 million to 130 million unique TCR beta sequences and 276 Gb of sequence data. Using immunosequencing, the study profiled T cell repertoires from some 670 subjects and related those repertoires to cytomegalovirus serostatus. An earlier analysis of fewer than 700 of the donors applied high-throughput TCR beta sequencing to assess whether each TCR beta V gene segment acted as functional or pseudogenic. Donor age, sex, ethnicity and CMV serostatus were compiled together with the repertoire data. In addition to the first cohort of approximately 670 subjects, a separate validation cohort of approximately 130 different subjects was used. Every repertoire in the discovery cohort had been generated on one and the same sequencing platform. HLA typing covered class I and class II loci at four-digit resolution. To predict cytomegalovirus infection status, the study combined high-throughput TCR immunosequencing, statistical association of individual TCRs with disease status, and machine learning. Genome-wide SNP genotypes for about 55% of the roughly 670 donors were used in a later genetic analysis, which treated that subset as a discovery cohort. About 300 gigabases of sequencing data and 78 million or so unique TCR sequences were included in an early release covering 550 to 800 HLA-typed donors. The genetic ancestry cluster associated with self-reported Caucasian donors included 80% to 90% of the 300 to 400 genotyped donors. A later analysis re-examined previously published TCR beta repertoires from more than 600 donors and added high-resolution HLA genotyping to investigate patterns of TCR occurrence. Across approximately 400 genotyped donors of the cohort, an average of about 200,000 unique TCR beta nucleotide sequences per donor were sequenced, and 15% to 20% of those sequences were non-productive. Because of strong linkage in the cohort, roughly five DR-DQ haplotypes were treated as single units for association and clustering. The number of donors typed differed by locus, with about 629-630 for A, B, C, DRB1 and DQB1, 522 for DQA1, 600 to 610 for DPA1, and approximately 470 for DPB1. Rather than drawing on any new phenotypic data, the later analysis identified candidate immune exposures from TCR beta sequences and the way those sequences occurred across donors. The study aimed to test whether signatures of past pathogen exposure could be identified by cataloging public T cell receptors. What the authors observed across the whole study: According to a later genetic analysis, donors in an Asian-associated ancestry cluster had fewer N-insertions in productive TCRs than the approximately 610-donor mean. According to the authors, the approach could potentially be generalized to other disease states and immunological phenotypes. The cohort was sequenced for TCR beta chains only, and without alpha or paired-chain data the features that could be detected were limited. Some IMGT-functional V segments, including TRBV6-2 and TRBV6-3, could not be distinguished by the 87-base-pair reads and were therefore excluded. The earlier analysis of approximately 540 of the donors excluded about 16 rarely observed V segments, including chromosome 9 orphons, because counts were too low. Immune exposure information for the cohort was limited to CMV serostatus. In a later analysis, the rate of TCR association differed among HLA loci, with DRB1 alleles having the most associated TCRs and HLA-C alleles having the fewest. The classifier was reported to diagnose cytomegalovirus status with high specificity and sensitivity in both the original and validation cohorts. Linkage disequilibrium might explain the correlated functional status among segregating V segments, but an unknown experimental factor could not be excluded. A further reported finding was that TCR beta sequences accurately predicted the HLA-A and HLA-B alleles for most subjects in the first cohort. The presence/absence analyses assumed that sequencing depth was roughly uniform across donors, and that assumption may not be true. When HLA alleles, especially DR and DQ, strongly co-occurred, attributing TCR associations to individual alleles was difficult. A later analysis associated 17,000 or so TCR beta sequences with specific HLA alleles at a false discovery rate of 0.05. An earlier analysis of approximately 540 of the donors showed that most TCR beta V segments appeared in productive rearrangements either about 90% or about 30% of the time, which broadly matched IMGT annotations. Most CMV-associated TCR beta chains appeared to be HLA-restricted in a later analysis, and the HLA associations seemed to be driven largely by CMV exposure. A total of 150 or so TCR beta chains were listed by the study as associated with cytomegalovirus. A later analysis reported that several top co-occurrence clusters appeared linked to parvovirus B19, influenza, CMV and Epstein-Barr virus. A cluster of highly shared sequence variants was judged likely to be a technical artifact of the sequencing pipeline. In vitro tests confirmed that a few of the cytomegalovirus-associated TCR beta chains recognize cytomegalovirus antigens. A later analysis found that HLA-associated TCR beta chains were more clonally expanded and had lower generation probabilities than equally common non-associated chains. A later genetic analysis associated a missense DCLRE1C variant with V-gene and J-gene trimming of TCR beta chains, and an independent cohort replicated the association. HLA typing was unavailable for some donors at each locus, so association tests used only the typed subset. While some public TCRs were present in many individuals, most TCR sequences turned up only very rarely across donors.

Library preparation was by the immunoSEQ multiplex PCR assay. For the multiplex PCR, a mixture combining 60 forward primers for TCR Vbeta segments and 13 reverse primers for TCR Jbeta segments was used. The CDR3 region of rearranged TCR beta genes was amplified from genomic DNA by a multiplex PCR assay. The Illumina HiSeq System was used to sequence the amplified TCR beta libraries as 87-base-pair reads. The source study handled its data this way. A later analysis tallied roughly 76 million unique TCR beta chains across the 666 repertoires, and roughly 11 million of those chains were shared by two or more donors. To remove PCR and sequencing errors, raw reads were error-corrected and collapsed into unique sequences using a nearest-neighbor algorithm that merged closely related sequences. V, D and J gene segments were assigned by aligning CDR3 sequences to IMGT reference sequences. For a sequence to be retained, a match of at least six nucleotides was required to both a V gene segment and a J gene segment. A rearrangement counted as productive if the CDR3 had no stop codons and remained in frame with V and J, and every other rearrangement counted as non-productive. Following IMGT convention, CDR3 was defined as the stretch from the second conserved V-encoded cysteine up to the conserved J-encoded phenylalanine. The earlier analysis of some 550 of the donors excluded any sequence lacking an unambiguous match to a single V gene segment. An earlier analysis of 450 to 650 of the donors called V segments functional above 56.7% productive rearrangements and segregating when the between-donor standard deviation exceeded 5%. To diagnose cytomegalovirus status from the catalog of TCR beta chain sequences, a statistical classification framework was built. V and J gene assignment, in a later analysis, came from comparing TCR nucleotide sequences with IMGT/GENE-DB human TR gene sequences. In a later analysis, CDR3 sequences and most-parsimonious VDJ recombination scenarios were assigned using the TCRdist pipeline. In a later analysis, each TCR beta chain was defined by its CDR3 amino acid sequence together with its V-gene family, and reads without a unique V-gene family were excluded. To address suspected cross-contamination and a sequencing artifact, a later analysis removed around 590 highly shared, low-generation-probability nucleotide sequences. In a later analysis, a clonal expansion index was calculated for each public chain from normalized within-repertoire ranks of inferred template counts. A later analysis computed generation probabilities with a VDJ recombination model fitted to out-of-frame rearrangements, and checked the results against IGoR. A later analysis scored TCR-TCR, TCR-HLA and TCR-CMV co-occurrence with hypergeometric tests, applying a repertoire-size bias correction to TCR pairs. False discovery rates were estimated in a later analysis by permuting HLA or CMV assignments 20 times. In a later analysis, co-occurring TCRs were grouped using DBSCAN, with TCRdist sequence similarity added in when clustering inside HLA-allele-positive subsets. Repertoires with fewer than 30,000 or more than 120,000 public chains, plus five repertoires with anomalous nucleotide sharing, were excluded from co-occurrence clustering. Held by TCRdb, this immuneACCESS table contains in-frame sequences only and omits some clones. Under half of the omission traces to an unresolved V gene where checked; the cause of the rest is unknown. V and J calls and clone size come straight from that table; D and trimming were deduced from the DNA. This sample gives roughly 240,000 clones in total; around four fifths of them show up just once. The ten biggest clones cover 0.45% to 0.5% of the sample.

Remarks on this clone: Its antigen is unknown. Base-call qualities are not available, and no considerably larger clone is one nucleotide away.

Here V drops 4 bases and J drops 0 bases, and the junction holds 6 bases not matched to any gene. The cysteine opens and the phenylalanine closes a CDR3 of 15 amino acids. This entry keeps only the CDR3 DNA: 45 bases, framed from base 1. Taken from the germline V gene (reference sequence), the CDR1 and CDR2 loops are GTSNPN and SVGIG. The cohort consisted of 670 or so healthy bone marrow donors. All cohort members were sampled while nominally healthy, although unrecorded immune exposures were likely present. The donor tested CMV seronegative, placing the donor among the 350 or so seronegative members of the cohort. A peripheral blood sample was collected from each donor, and TCR beta sequencing was performed on peripheral blood mononuclear cells. Genomic DNA extraction from the blood cell samples was performed with the Qiagen DNeasy Blood Extraction Kit.

The chain joins TRBV30 to TRBJ1-3, with 7 junctional bases fitting TRBD1. Sequenced input: PBMCs. This receptor was identified in a boy between 10 and 17 years old in good health and CMV-seronegative. The DNA sequence is as follows: TGTGCCTGGACCCGGGACAGCCCCTCTGGAAACACCATATATTTT. Protein translation: CAWTRDSPSGNTIYF.